This is a list of T cell receptor beta chains from one sample in a study of shared clonotypes between healthy human individuals. Profiled with immunoSEQ multiplex PCR; TCRdb holds only in-frame clones, not every one. The data hold approximately 1.9 million clones, with approximately 92% observed a single time. The sample comprised naive CD8+ T cells from PBMCs. These receptors were obtained from a man younger than 35 in good health. Some clones in this sample may be carry-over from other donors' samples. Each CDR3 is given with its conserved first and last residue. Fields, in order: V gene, J gene, CDR3 protein.

TRBV27	TRBJ2-2	CASSFPTGELFF
TRBV27	TRBJ2-3	CASSLAGGLADTQYF
TRBV7-8	TRBJ2-4	CASSPRTVLAKNIQYF
TRBV29-1	TRBJ2-7	CSVPGPKYEQYF
TRBV6-1	TRBJ2-3	CAIALMGSDTQYF
TRBV7-2	TRBJ2-3	CASSPVPGTGRTDTQYF
TRBV7-3	TRBJ2-5	CASSPGQGQETQYF
TRBV27	TRBJ2-1	CASMTRSGGTSYNEQFF
TRBV7-6	TRBJ2-3	CASSRGQVIFSDTQYF
TRBV27	TRBJ2-7	CASSHPTTSGRPYEQYF
TRBV4-3	TRBJ2-7	CASSQSTGESREQYF
TRBV29-1	TRBJ2-7	CSVVFRSMGQGVREQYF
TRBV10-1	TRBJ2-1	CASSGWPLEAGNYNEQFF
TRBV27	TRBJ2-7	CASSLYPPLAEGSYEQYF
TRBV5-1	TRBJ2-7	CASSLSSPASPLHEQYF
TRBV7-9	TRBJ1-2	CASSWGEGPGDGYTF
TRBV14	TRBJ2-7	CASSQDRFGYEQYF
TRBV2	TRBJ1-1	CASSEQGARYTEAFF
TRBV7-3	TRBJ2-3	CASSLIGGGASGKTSTDTQYF
TRBV29-1	TRBJ2-3	CSVGSALEYTDTQYF
TRBV4-3	TRBJ2-1	CASSQVDSGRNEQFF
TRBV7-2	TRBJ2-1	CASRLLAGLYNEQFF
TRBV6-5	TRBJ2-7	CASSYTPEGGSEQYF
TRBV29-1	TRBJ2-7	CSVLTDSYEQYF
TRBV5-1	TRBJ2-3	CASSPEGGFSDTQYF
TRBV4-1	TRBJ2-1	CASSHLLAGAYNEQFF
TRBV11-3	TRBJ2-6	CASSSRTGPGANVLTF
TRBV27	TRBJ2-3	CASSRGTKSDTQYF
TRBV5-1	TRBJ2-7	CASSSAPTSGANYEQYF
TRBV7-9	TRBJ1-5	CASSNTGWVGNQPQHF
TRBV5-1	TRBJ2-7	CASSSEGQGTPYEQYF
TRBV9	TRBJ2-5	CASSSWAGLAEETQYF
TRBV7-9	TRBJ2-5	CASSYTPGQGGETQYF
TRBV19	TRBJ2-7	CATSLQGEQYF
TRBV7-9	TRBJ2-1	CASSSDLGIDNEQFF
TRBV2	TRBJ2-1	CASSEWDFPSYNEQFF
TRBV4-1	TRBJ2-6	CASRTSGANVLTF